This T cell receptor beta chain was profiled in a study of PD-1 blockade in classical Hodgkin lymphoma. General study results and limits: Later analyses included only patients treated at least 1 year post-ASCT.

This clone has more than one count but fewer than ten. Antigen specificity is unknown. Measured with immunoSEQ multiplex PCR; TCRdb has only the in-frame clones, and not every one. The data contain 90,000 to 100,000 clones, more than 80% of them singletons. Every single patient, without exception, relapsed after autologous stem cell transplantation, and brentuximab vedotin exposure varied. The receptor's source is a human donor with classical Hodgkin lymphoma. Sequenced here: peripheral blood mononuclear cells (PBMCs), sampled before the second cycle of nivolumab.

The CDR3 reads CASSPRGHPNTGELFF. The CDR3 DNA follows: TGTGCCAGCAGCCCCCGCGGGCATCCGAACACCGGGGAGCTGTTTTTT. The rearrangement joins TRBV7-9 to TRBJ2-2; D may be TRBD2 (5 bases). CDR1 and CDR2 (germline): SEHNR, FQNEAQ (reference sequence). The length of the CDR3 is 16 residues. V was shortened by 5 bases and J by 0 bases, with 13 bases between the two germline ends.